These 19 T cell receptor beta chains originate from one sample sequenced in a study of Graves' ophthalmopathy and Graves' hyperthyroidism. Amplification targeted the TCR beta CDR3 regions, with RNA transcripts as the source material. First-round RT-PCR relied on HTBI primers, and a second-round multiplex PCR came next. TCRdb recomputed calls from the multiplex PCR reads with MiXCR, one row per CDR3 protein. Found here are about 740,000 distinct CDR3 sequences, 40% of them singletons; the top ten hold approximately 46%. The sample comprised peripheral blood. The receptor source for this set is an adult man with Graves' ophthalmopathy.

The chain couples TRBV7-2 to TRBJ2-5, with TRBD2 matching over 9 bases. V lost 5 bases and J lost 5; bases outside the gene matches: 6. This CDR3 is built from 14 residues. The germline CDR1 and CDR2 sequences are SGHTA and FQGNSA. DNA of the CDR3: TGTGCCAGCAGCCCGGGACTAGCATCGGAGACCCAGTACTTC. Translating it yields CASSPGLASETQYF.

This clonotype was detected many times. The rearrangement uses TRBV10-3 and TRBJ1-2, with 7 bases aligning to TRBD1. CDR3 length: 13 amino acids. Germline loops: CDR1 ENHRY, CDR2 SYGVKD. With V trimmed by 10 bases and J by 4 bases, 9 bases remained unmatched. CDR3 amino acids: CASSRGQIYGYTF. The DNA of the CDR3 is TGTGCCAGCAGCCGGGGACAGATCTATGGCTACACCTTC.

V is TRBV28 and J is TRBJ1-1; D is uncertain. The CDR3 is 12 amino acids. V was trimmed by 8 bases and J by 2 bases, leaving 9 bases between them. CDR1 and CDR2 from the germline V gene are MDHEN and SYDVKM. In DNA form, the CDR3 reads TGTGCCAGCGTGGACGTTAACACTGAAGCTTTCTTT. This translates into CASVDVNTEAFF.

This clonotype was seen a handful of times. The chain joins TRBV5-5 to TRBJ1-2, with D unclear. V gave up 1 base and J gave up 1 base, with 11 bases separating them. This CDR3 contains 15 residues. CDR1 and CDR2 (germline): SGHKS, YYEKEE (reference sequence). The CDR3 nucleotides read TGTGCCAGCAGCTTGTACCTCGAGGATAACTATGGCTACACCTTC. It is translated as CASSLYLEDNYGYTF. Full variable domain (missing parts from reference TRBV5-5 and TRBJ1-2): DAGVTQSPTHLIKTRGQQVTLRCSPISGHKSVSWYQQVLGQGPQFIFQYYEKEERGRGNFPDRFSARQFPNYSSELNVNALLLGDSALYLCASSLYLEDNYGYTFGSGTRLTVV.

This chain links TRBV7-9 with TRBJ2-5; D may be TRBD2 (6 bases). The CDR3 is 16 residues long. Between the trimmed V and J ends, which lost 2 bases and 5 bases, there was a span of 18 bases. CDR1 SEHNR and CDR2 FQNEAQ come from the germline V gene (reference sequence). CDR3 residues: CASSLIAGSLGETQYF. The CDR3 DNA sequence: TGTGCCAGCAGCTTAATAGCCGGGAGTCTTGGCGAGACCCAGTACTTC.

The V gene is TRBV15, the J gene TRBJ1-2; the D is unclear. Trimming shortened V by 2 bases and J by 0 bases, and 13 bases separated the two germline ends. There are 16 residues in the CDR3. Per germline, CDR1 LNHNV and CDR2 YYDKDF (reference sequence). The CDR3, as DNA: TGTGCCACCAGCAGAAAGGGATCGGGGACTAACTATGGCTACACCTTC. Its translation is CATSRKGSGTNYGYTF.

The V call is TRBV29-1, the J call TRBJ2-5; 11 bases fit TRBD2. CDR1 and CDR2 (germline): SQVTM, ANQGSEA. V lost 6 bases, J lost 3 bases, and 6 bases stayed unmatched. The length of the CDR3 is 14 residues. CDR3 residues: CSVSPTSGKETQYF. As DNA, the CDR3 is TGCAGCGTATCACCGACTAGCGGGAAAGAGACCCAGTACTTC.

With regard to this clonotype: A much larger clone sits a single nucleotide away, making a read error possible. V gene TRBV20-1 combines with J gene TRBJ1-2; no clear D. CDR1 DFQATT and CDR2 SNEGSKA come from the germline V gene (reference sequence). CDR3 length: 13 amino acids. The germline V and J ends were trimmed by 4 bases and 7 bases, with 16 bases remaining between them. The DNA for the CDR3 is TGCAGTGCTACTAAGCAGGAGGCTGGTGGCTACACCTTC. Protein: CSATKQEAGGYTF.

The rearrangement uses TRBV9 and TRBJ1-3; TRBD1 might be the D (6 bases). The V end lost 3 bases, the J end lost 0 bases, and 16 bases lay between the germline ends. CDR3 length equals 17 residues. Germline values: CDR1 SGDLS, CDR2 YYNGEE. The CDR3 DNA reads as TGTGCCAGCAGCGGAGGGGGGAAACCTCTCTCTGGAAACACCATATATTTT. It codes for CASSGGGKPLSGNTIYF.

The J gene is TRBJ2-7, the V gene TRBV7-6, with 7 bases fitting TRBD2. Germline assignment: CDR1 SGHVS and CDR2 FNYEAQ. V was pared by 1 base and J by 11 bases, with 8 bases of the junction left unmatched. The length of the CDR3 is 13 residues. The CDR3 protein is CASSLEGGATKYF. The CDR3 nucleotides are TGTGCCAGCAGCTTAGAGGGAGGGGCGACCAAGTACTTC. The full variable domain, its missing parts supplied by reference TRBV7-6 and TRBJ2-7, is GAGVSQSPRYKVTKRGQDVALRCDPISGHVSLYWYRQALGQGPEFLTYFNYEAQQDKSGLPNDRFSAERPEGSISTLTIQRTEQRDSAMYRCASSLEGGATKYFGPGTRLTVT.

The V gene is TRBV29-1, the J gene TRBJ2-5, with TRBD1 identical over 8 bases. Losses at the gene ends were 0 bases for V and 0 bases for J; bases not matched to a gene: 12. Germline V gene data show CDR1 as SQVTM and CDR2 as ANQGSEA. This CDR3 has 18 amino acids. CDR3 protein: CSVEDLRGQAGNQETQYF. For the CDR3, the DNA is TGCAGCGTTGAAGATCTCAGGGGACAGGCGGGAAACCAAGAGACCCAGTACTTC.

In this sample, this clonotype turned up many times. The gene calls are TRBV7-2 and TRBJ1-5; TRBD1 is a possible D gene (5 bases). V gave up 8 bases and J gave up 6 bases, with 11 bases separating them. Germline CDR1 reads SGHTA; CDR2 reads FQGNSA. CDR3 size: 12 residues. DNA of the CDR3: TGTGCCAGCGGGAGGGGAGGTCAGCCCCAGCATTTT. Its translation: CASGRGGQPQHF.

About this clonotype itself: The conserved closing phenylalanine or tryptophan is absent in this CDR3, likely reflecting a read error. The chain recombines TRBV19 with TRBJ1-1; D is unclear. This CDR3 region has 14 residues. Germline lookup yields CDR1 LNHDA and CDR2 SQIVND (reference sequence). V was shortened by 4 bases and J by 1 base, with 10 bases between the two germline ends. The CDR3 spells CASSTQTRNTEAFL. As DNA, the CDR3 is TGTGCCAGTAGTACCCAAACACGGAACACTGAAGCTTTCCTT.

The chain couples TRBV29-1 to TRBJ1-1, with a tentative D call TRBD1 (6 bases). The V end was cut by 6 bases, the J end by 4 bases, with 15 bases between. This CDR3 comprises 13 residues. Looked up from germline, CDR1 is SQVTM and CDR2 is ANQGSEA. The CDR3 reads CSVKGGVGTEAFF. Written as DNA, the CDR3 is TGCAGCGTGAAGGGGGGAGTGGGCACTGAAGCTTTCTTT. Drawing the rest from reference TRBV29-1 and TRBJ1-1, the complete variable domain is SAVISQKPSRDICQRGTSLTIQCQVDSQVTMMFWYRQQPGQSLTLIATANQGSEATYESGFVIDKFPISRPNLTFSTLTVSNMSPEDSSIYLCSVKGGVGTEAFFGQGTRLTVV.

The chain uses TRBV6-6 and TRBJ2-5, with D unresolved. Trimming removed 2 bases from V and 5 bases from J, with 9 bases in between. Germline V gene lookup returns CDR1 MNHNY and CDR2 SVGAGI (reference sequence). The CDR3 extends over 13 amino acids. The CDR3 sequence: CASSYRRAETQYF. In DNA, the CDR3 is TGTGCCAGCAGTTACCGAAGAGCCGAGACCCAGTACTTC.

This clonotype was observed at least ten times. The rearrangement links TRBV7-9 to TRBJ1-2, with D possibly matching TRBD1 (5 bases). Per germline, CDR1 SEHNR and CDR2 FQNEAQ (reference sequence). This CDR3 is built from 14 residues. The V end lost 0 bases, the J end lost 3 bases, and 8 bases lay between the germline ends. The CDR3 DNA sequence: TGTGCCAGCAGCTTAGCGGGCAGGGACTATGGCTACACCTTC. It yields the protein CASSLAGRDYGYTF.

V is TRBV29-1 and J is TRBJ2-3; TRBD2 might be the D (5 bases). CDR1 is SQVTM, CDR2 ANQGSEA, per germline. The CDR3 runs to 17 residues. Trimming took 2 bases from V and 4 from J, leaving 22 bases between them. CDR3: CSVEIPAERGSADTQYF. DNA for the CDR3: TGCAGCGTTGAAATACCAGCCGAACGTGGTAGCGCAGATACGCAGTATTTT.

Written as DNA, the CDR3 is TGTGCCAGCAGTTACTTAGCGGCAGGGACTAATTCACCCCTCCACTTT. Residues: CASSYLAAGTNSPLHF. The chain carries TRBV9 and TRBJ1-6; tentative D call: TRBD1 (5 bases). This CDR3 has 16 amino acids. Germline values: CDR1 SGDLS, CDR2 YYNGEE. Deletions cut 5 bases from V and 6 bases from J, with 18 bases between.

The CDR3 sequence: CASSQQGSGELFF. The CDR3 DNA reads TGTGCCAGCAGCCAACAGGGGAGCGGGGAGCTGTTTTTT. J is TRBJ2-2 and V is TRBV14, with D tentatively TRBD1 (6 bases). Germline V gives CDR1 SGHDN, CDR2 FVKESK. The CDR3 sequence is 13 residues long. Trimming removed 2 bases at V and 7 bases at J, with 8 bases between.